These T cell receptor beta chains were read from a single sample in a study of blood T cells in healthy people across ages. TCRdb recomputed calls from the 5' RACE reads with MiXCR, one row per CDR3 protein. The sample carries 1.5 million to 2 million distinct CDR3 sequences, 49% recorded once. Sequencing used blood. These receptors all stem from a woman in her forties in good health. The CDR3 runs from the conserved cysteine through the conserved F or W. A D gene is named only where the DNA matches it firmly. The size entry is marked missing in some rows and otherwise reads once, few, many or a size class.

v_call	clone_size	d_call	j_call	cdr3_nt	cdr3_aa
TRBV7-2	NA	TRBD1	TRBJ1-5	TGTGCCAGCAGCTGGGGACAGGGGGCCGAGAGCAATCAGCCCCAGCATTTT	CASSWGQGAESNQPQHF
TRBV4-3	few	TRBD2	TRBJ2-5	TGCGCCAGCAGCCAAGTACCTAGCGGAAACCCGGAGACCCAGTACTTC	CASSQVPSGNPETQYF
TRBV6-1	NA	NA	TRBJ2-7	TGTGCCAGCAGTATGATCCACGAGCAGTACTTC	CASSMIHEQYF
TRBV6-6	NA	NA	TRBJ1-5	TGTGCCAGCAGACAGCGGGACATTAGCAATCAGCCCCAGCATTTT	CASRQRDISNQPQHF
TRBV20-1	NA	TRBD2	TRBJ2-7	TGCAGTGCTAGAGCGGCGGGGGGGCACTACGAGCAGTACTTC	CSARAAGGHYEQYF
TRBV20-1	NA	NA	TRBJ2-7	TGCAGTGCTCCCCGAAGGTCCTACGAGCAGTACTTC	CSAPRRSYEQYF
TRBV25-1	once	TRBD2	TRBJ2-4	TGTGCCAGCAGTGATCGGGGACTAACGGGGGGAAGAAACATTCAGTACTTC	CASSDRGLTGGRNIQYF
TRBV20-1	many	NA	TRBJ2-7	TGCAGTGCTAGAGCAGGGGTTTACGAGCAGTACTTC	CSARAGVYEQYF
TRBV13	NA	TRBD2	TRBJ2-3	TGTGCCACCACCTCCCCCGGACTAGCGGGGGGGTTGGACACAGATACGCAGTATTTT	CATTSPGLAGGLDTDTQYF
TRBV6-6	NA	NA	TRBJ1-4	TGTGCCAGCAGGATACAAACAACTAATGAAAAACTGTTTTTT	CASRIQTTNEKLFF
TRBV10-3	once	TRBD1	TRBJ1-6	TGTGCCATCAGGACTGGACAGGGTTCCGGATCACCCCTCCACTTT	CAIRTGQGSGSPLHF
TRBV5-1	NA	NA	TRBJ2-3	TGCGCCAGCAGTCTCAACATCAGGACCGACGCACGAGATACGCAGTATTTT	CASSLNIRTDARDTQYF
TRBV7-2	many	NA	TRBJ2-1	TGTGCCAGCAGGCGAAACAGGGAACTCTCCTACAATGAGCAGTTCTTC	CASRRNRELSYNEQFF
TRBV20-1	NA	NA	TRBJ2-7	TGCAGTGCTTATCAGGGAAGCGAGCAGTACTTC	CSAYQGSEQYF
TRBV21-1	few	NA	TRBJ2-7	TGTGCCAGCAGCAAAGCTGGGGCCCGTGGAAGGGTCTTCTACGAGCAGTACTTC	CASSKAGARGRVFYEQYF
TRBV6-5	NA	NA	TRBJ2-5	TGTGCCAGCAGTTACATCCAGGGGCAAGAGACCCAGTACTTC	CASSYIQGQETQYF